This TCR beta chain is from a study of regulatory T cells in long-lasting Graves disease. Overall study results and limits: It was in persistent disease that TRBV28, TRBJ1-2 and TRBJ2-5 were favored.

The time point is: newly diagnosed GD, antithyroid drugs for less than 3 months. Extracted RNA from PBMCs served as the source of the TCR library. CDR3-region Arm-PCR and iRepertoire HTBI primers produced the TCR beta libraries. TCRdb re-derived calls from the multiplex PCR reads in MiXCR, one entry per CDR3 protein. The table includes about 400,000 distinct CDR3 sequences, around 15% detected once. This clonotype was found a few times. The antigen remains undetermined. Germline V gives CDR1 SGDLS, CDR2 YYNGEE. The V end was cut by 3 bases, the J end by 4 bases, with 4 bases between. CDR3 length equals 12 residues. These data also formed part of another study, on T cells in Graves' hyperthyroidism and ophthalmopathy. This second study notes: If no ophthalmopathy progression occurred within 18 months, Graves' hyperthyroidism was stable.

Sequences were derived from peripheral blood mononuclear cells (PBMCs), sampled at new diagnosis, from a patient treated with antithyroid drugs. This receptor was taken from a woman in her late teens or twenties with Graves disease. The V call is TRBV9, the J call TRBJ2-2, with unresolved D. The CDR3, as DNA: TGTGCCAGCAGCGCTTCCACCGGGGAGCTGTTTTTT. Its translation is CASSASTGELFF. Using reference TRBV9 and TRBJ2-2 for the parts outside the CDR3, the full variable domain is DSGVTQTPKHLITATGQRVTLRCSPRSGDLSVYWYQQSLDQGLQFLIQYYNGEERAKGNILERFSAQQFPDLHSELNLSSLELGDSALYFCASSASTGELFFGEGSRLTVL.